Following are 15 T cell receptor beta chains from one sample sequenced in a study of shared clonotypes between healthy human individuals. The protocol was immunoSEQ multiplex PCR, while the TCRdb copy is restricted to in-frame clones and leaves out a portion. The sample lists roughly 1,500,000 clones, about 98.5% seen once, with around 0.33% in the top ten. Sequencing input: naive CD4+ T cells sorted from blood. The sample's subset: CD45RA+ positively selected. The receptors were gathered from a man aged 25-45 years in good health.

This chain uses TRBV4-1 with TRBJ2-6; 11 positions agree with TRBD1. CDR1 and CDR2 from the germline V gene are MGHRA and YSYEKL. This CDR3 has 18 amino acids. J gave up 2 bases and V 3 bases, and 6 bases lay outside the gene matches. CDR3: CASSQGWTGGAGANVLTF. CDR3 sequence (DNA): TGCGCCAGCAGCCAGGGCTGGACAGGGGGCGCTGGGGCCAACGTCCTGACTTTC.

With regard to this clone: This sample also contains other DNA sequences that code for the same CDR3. CDR3 bases: TGCGCCAGCAGCTTAGGCCAAGAGACCCAGTACTTC. As protein: CASSLGQETQYF. J is TRBJ2-5 and V is TRBV5-1; no firm D call. The germline CDR1 and CDR2 sequences are SGHRS and YFSETQ. Trimming stripped 2 bases from V and 1 base from J, with 3 bases between. CDR3 length equals 12 residues. The whole variable domain, filled in from reference TRBV5-1 and TRBJ2-5, reads KAGVTQTPRYLIKTRGQQVTLSCSPISGHRSVSWYQQTPGQGLQFLFEYFSETQRNKGNFPGRFSGRQFSNSRSEMNVSTLELGDSALYLCASSLGQETQYFGPGTRLLVL.

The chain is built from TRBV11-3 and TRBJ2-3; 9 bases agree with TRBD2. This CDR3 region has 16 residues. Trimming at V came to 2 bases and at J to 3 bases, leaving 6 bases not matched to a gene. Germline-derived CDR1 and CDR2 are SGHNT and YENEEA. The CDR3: CASSLSAGGLTDTQYF. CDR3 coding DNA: TGTGCCAGCAGCTTATCTGCGGGAGGGCTTACAGATACGCAGTATTTT.

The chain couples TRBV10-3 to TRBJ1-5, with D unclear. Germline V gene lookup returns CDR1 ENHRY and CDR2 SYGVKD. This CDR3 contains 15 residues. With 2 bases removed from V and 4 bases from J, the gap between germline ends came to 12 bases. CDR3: CAISEGGQINQPQHF. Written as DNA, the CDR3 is TGTGCCATCAGTGAGGGCGGGCAGATAAATCAGCCCCAGCATTTT.

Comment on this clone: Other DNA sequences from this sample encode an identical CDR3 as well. The CDR3 DNA follows: TGTGCCAGCAGCATCTCAAGCTACGAGCAGTACTTC. Its protein is CASSISSYEQYF. The chain is built from TRBV11-2 and TRBJ2-7; D is unresolved. Between the trimmed V and J ends, which lost 5 bases and 3 bases, there was a span of 8 bases. CDR3 length equals 12 residues. CDR1 and CDR2 (germline): SGHAT, FQNNGV.

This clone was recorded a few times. CDR3 coding DNA: TGTGCCAGCTCACCCACGGTCGACTGGGAGCAGTACTTC. Protein: CASSPTVDWEQYF. The V and J genes are TRBV18 and TRBJ2-7; no clear D. Trimming removed 3 bases from V and 7 bases from J, with 13 bases in between. Germline-derived CDR1 and CDR2 are KGHSH and LQKENI. The CDR3 spans 13 residues.

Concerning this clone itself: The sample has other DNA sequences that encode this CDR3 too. The CDR3 protein is CASSLGTGSYEQYF. The CDR3 DNA sequence: TGTGCCAGCAGCCTAGGGACAGGGTCTTACGAGCAGTACTTC. This chain uses TRBV7-7 with TRBJ2-7, with 9 bases matching TRBD1. J lost 4 bases, V lost 5 bases, and 6 bases had no gene match. The CDR3 is 14 amino acids. Germline CDR1 and CDR2: SSHAT and FNYEAQ (reference sequence).

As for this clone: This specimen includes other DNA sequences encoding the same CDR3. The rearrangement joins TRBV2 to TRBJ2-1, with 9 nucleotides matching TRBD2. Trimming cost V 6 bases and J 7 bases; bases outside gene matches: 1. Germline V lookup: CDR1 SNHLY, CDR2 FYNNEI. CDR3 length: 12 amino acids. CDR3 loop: CASRAGGNEQFF. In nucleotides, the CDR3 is TGTGCCAGCAGGGCGGGAGGGAATGAGCAGTTCTTC.

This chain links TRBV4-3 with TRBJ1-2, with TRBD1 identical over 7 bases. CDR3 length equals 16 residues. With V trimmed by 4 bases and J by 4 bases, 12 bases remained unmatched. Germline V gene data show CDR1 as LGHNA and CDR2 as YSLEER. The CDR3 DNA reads TGCGCCAGCAGCCGCGAAACAACGGGACAGTTCTATGGCTACACCTTC. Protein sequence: CASSRETTGQFYGYTF.

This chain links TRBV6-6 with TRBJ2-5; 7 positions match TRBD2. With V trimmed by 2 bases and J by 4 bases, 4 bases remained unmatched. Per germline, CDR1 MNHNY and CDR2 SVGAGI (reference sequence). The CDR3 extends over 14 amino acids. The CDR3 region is CASSYIREGETQYF. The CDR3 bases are TGTGCCAGCAGTTACATAAGGGAGGGAGAGACCCAGTACTTC.

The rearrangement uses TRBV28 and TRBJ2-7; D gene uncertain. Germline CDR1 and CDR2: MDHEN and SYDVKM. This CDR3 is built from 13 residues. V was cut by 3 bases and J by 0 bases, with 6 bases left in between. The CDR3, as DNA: TGTGCCAGCAGTTTGATTACCTCCTACGAGCAGTACTTC. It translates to CASSLITSYEQYF.

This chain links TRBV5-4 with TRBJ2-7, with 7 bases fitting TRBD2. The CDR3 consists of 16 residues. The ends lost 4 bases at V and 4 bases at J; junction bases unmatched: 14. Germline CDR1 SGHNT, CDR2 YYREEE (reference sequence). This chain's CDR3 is CASSPSRLAEKYEQYF. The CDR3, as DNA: TGTGCCAGCAGCCCCAGTCGCCTAGCGGAAAAATACGAGCAGTACTTC.

The CDR3 here is CASSSGVRGLNYGYTF. CDR3 coding DNA: TGTGCCAGCAGCTCAGGGGTCCGGGGATTAAACTATGGCTACACCTTC. The chain has TRBV7-9 and TRBJ1-2, with D perhaps TRBD1 (6 bases). The CDR3 contains 16 residues. The germline V and J ends were trimmed by 4 bases and 2 bases, with 17 bases remaining between them. CDR1 is SEHNR and CDR2 is FQNEAQ in the germline V gene (reference sequence).

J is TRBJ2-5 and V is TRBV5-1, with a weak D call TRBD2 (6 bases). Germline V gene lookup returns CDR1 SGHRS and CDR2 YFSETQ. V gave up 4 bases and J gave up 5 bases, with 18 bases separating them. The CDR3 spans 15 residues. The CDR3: CASSGGTGGRETQYF. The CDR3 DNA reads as TGCGCCAGCAGCGGGGGGACTGGAGGTCGGGAGACCCAGTACTTC.

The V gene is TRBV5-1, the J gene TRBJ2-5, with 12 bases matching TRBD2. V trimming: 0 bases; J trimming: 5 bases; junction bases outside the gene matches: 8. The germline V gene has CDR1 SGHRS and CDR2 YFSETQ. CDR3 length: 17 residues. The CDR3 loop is CASSLGTSGARRETQYF. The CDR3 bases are TGCGCCAGCAGCTTGGGGACTAGCGGGGCCCGCCGGGAGACCCAGTACTTC.